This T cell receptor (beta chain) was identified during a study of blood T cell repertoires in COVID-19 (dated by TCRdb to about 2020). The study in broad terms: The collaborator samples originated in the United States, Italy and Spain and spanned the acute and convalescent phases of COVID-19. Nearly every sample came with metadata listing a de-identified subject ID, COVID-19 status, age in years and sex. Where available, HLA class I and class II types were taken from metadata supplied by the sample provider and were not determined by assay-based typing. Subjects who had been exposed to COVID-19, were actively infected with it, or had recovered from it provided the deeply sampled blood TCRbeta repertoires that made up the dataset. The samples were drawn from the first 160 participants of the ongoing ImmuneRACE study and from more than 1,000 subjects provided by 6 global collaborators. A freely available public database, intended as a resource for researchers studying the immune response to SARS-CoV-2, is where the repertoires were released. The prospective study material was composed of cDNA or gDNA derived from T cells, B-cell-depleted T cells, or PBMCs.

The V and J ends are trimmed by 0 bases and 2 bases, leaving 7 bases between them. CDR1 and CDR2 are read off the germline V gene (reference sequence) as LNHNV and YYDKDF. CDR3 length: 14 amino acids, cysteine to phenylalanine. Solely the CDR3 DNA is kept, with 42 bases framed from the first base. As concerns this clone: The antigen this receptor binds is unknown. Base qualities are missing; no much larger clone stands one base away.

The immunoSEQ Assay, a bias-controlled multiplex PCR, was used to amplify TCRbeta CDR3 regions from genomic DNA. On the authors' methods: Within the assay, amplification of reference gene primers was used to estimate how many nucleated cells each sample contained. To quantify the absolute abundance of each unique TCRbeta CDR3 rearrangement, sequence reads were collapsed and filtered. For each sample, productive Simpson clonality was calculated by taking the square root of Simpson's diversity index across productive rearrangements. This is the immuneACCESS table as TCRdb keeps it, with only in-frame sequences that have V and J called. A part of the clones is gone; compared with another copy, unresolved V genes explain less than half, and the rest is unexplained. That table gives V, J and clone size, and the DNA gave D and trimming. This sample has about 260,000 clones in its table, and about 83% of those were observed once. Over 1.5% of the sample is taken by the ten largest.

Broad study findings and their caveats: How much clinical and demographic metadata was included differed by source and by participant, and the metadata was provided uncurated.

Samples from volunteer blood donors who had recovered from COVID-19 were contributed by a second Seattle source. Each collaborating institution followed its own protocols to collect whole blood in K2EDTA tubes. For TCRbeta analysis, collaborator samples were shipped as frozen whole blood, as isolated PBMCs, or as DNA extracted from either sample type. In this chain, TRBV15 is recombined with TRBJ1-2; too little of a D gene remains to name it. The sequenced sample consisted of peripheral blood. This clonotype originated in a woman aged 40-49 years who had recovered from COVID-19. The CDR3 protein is CATSRETGNYGYTF. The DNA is TGTGCCACCAGCAGAGAAACGGGGAACTATGGCTACACCTTC. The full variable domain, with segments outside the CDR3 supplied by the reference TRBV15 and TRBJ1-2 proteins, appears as DAMVIQNPRYQVTQFGKPVTLSCSQTLNHNVMYWYQQKSSQAPKLLFHYYDKDFNNEADTPDNFQSRRPNTSFCFLDIRSPGLGDTAMYLCATSRETGNYGYTFGSGTRLTVV.